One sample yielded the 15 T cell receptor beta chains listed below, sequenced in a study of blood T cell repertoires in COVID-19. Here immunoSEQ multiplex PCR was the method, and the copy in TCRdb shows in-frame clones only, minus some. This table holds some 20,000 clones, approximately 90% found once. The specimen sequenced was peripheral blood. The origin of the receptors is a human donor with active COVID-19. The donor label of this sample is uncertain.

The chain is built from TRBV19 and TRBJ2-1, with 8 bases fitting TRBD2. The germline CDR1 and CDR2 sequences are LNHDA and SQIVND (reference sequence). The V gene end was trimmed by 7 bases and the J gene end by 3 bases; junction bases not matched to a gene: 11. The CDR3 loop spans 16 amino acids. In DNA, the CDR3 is TGTGCCAGTAAGTCCGAGCGGGGGACCAACTACAATGAGCAGTTCTTC. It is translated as CASKSERGTNYNEQFF.

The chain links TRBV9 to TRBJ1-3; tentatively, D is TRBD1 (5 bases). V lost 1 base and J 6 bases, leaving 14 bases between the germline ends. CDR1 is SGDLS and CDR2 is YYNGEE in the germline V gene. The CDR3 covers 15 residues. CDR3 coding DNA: TGTGCCAGCAGCGTACCGGGGGGTTTGGAAAACACCATATATTTT. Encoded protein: CASSVPGGLENTIYF.

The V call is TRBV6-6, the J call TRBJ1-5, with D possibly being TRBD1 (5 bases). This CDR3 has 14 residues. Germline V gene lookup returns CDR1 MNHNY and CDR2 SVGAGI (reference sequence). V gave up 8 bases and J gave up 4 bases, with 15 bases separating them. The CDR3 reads CASGLQGPNQPQHF. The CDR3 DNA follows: TGTGCCAGCGGTCTCCAGGGCCCAAATCAGCCCCAGCATTTT.

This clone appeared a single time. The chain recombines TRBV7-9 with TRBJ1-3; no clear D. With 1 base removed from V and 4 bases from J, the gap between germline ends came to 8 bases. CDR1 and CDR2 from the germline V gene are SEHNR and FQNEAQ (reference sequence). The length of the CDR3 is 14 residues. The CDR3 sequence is CASSLGTTGNTIYF. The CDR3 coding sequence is TGTGCCAGCAGCTTAGGCACAACGGGAAACACCATATATTTT.

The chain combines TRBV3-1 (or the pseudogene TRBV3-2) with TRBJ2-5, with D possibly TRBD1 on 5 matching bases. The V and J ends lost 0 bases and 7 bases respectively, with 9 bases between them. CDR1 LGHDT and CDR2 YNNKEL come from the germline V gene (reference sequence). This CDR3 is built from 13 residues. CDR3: CASSQDLGRTQYF. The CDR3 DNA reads TGTGCCAGCAGCCAAGATCTGGGGCGGACCCAGTACTTC.

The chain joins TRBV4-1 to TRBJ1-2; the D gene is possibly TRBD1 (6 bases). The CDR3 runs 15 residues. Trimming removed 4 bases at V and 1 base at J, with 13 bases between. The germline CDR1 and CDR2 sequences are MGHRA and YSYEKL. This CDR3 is CASSLTDSYNYGYTF. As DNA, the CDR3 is TGCGCCAGCAGCCTCACGGACAGTTATAACTATGGCTACACCTTC.

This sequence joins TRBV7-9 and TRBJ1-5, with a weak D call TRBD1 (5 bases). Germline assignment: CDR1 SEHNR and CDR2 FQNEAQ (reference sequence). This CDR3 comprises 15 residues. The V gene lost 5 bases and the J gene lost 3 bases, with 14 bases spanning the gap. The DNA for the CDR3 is TGTGCCAGCAGCGTAGTGGACGGACACAATCAGCCCCAGCATTTT. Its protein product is CASSVVDGHNQPQHF.

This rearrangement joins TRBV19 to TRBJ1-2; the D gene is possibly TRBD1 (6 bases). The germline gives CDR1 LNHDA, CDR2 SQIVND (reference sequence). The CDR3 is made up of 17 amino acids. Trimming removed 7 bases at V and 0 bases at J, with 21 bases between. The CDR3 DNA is TGTGCCAGTACCCTGTCAGCAGGGGTTACGGCTAACTATGGCTACACCTTC. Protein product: CASTLSAGVTANYGYTF.

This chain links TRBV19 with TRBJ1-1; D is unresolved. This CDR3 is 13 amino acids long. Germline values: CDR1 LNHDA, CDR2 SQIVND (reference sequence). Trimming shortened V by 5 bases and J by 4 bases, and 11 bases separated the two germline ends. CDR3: CASSGQAGTEAFF. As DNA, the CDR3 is TGTGCCAGTAGTGGGCAGGCGGGCACTGAAGCTTTCTTT.

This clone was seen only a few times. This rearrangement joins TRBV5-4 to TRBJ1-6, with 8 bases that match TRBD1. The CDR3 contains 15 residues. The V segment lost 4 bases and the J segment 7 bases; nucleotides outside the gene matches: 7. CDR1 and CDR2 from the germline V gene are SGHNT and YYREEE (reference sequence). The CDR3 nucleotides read TGTGCCAGCAGCGCTGGGACAGGTCCCAATTCACCCCTCCACTTT. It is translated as CASSAGTGPNSPLHF. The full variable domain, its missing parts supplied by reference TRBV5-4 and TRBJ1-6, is ETGVTQSPTHLIKTRGQQVTLRCSSQSGHNTVSWYQQALGQGPQFIFQYYREEENGRGNFPPRFSGLQFPNYSSELNVNALELDDSALYLCASSAGTGPNSPLHFGNGTRLTVT.

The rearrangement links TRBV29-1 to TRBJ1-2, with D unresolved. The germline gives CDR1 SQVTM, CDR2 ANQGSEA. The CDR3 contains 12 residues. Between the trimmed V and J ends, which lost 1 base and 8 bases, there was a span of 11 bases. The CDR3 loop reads CSVEGMGLGYTF. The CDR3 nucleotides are TGCAGCGTTGAAGGGATGGGCCTGGGCTACACCTTC.

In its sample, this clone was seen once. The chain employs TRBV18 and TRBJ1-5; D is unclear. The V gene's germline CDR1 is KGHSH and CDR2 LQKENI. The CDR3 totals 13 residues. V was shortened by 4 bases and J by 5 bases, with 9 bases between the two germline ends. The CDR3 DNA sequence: TGTGCCAGCTCACTCCGAGAATATCAGCCCCAGCATTTT. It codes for CASSLREYQPQHF.

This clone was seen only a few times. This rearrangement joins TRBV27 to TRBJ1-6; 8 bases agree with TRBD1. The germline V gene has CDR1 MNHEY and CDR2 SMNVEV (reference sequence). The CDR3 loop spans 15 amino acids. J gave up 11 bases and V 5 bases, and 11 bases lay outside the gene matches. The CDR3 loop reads CASSPGTGGWAPLHF. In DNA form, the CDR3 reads TGTGCCAGCAGTCCCGGGACAGGAGGTTGGGCACCCCTCCACTTT.

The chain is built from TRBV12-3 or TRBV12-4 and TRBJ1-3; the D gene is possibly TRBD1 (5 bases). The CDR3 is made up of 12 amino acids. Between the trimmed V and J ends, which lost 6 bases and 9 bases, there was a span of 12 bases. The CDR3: CASRRDGGTIYF. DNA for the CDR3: TGTGCCAGCAGGCGGGACGGCGGCACCATATATTTT.

Here the CDR3 DNA reads TGTGCCAGCAGTTACTCGTGGCAGGGCAATCAGCCCCAGCATTTT. Translation: CASSYSWQGNQPQHF. The V gene is TRBV6-6, the J gene TRBJ1-5; the D is unclear. The V gene's germline CDR1 is MNHNY and CDR2 SVGAGI (reference sequence). The CDR3 length is 15 residues. V gave up 0 bases and J gave up 2 bases, with 8 bases separating them.